This passage covers 32 T cell receptor beta chains from one sample sequenced in a study of breast tumors, draining lymph nodes, adjacent tissues. TCRdb itself ran the multiplex PCR reads through MiXCR, one entry per CDR3 protein. The sample carries about 110,000 distinct CDR3 sequences, around 30% recorded once. Breast cancer patients provided tissue from their axillary draining lymph nodes. What was sequenced was axillary lymph node tissue. All receptors come from a female donor with breast cancer. Some clones in this sample may be carry-over from other donors' samples.

This clonotype was recorded only once. The V call is TRBV4-2, the J call TRBJ1-6; D unclear. Germline assignment: CDR1 LGHNA and CDR2 YNFKEQ. The CDR3 contains 15 residues. Trimming left V 4 bases short and J 10 bases short, with 17 bases between. The CDR3 reads CASSRASNAKSPLHF. CDR3 DNA: TGTGCCAGCAGCCGAGCGTCGAACGCGAAGTCACCCCTCCACTTT.

The V call is TRBV6-2 or TRBV6-3, the J call TRBJ1-1; possibly TRBD1 for D (5 bases). This CDR3 contains 14 residues. Germline lookup yields CDR1 MNHEY and CDR2 SVGEGT. The V end was cut by 6 bases, the J end by 0 bases, with 11 bases between. The CDR3 DNA reads as TGTGCCAGCAGGAAACCGACAGTGAACACTGAAGCTTTCTTT. This translates into CASRKPTVNTEAFF.

Comment on this clonotype: This clone may be a read error of a much larger clone one base away. The rearrangement uses TRBV18 and TRBJ1-5, with TRBD1 as a possible D gene (6 bases). The germline V gene has CDR1 KGHSH and CDR2 LQKENI. The CDR3 is made up of 16 amino acids. DNA of the CDR3: TGTGCCCGCTCACCAAGGGCAGGGGTAGGGAATCAGCCCCAGCATTTT. Amino acid sequence: CARSPRAGVGNQPQHF.

There are many counts of this clonotype. This chain joins TRBV5-8 and TRBJ2-1, with 12 bases identical to TRBD2. Germline trimming cut 4 bases from V and 0 bases from J; bases unmatched to any gene: 2. The V gene's germline CDR1 is SGHTS and CDR2 YDEGEE. The CDR3 has 16 residues. Here the CDR3 DNA reads TGTGCCAGCAGCCCGACTAGCGGGAGCTCCTACAATGAGCAGTTCTTC. This translates into CASSPTSGSSYNEQFF.

This clonotype was counted ten times or more. The rearrangement uses TRBV10-3 and TRBJ1-6; tentative D call: TRBD1 (5 bases). Germline lookup yields CDR1 ENHRY and CDR2 SYGVKD. Trimming stripped 11 bases from V and 5 bases from J, with 10 bases between. This CDR3 contains 12 residues. The CDR3, as DNA: TGTGCCGCGACAGCAGATAATTCACCCCTCCACTTT. Encoded protein: CAATADNSPLHF.

This clonotype was observed many times. V usage is TRBV7-9 and J usage is TRBJ2-7, with D possibly matching TRBD2 (6 bases). Trimming took 1 base from V and 5 from J, leaving 21 bases between them. CDR3 size: 17 residues. Per the germline V gene, CDR1 is SEHNR and CDR2 is FQNEAQ (reference sequence). The DNA of the CDR3 is TGTGCCAGCAGCTTAGTTCCGCTGGGACCCAGGGAGGACGAGCAGTACTTC. Protein sequence: CASSLVPLGPREDEQYF.

This clonotype was seen ten or more times. The J gene is TRBJ2-5, the V gene TRBV2; tentatively, D is TRBD1 or TRBD2 (5 bases each). In germline, CDR1 is SNHLY, CDR2 FYNNEI. This CDR3 has 15 residues. Trimming removed 2 bases at V and 7 bases at J, with 17 bases between. The CDR3 bases are TGTGCCAGCAGTGAAATGGGGACGGCCCTTTTGACCCAGTACTTC. Protein sequence: CASSEMGTALLTQYF. The entire variable domain, with the rest obtained from reference TRBV2 and TRBJ2-5, is as follows: EPEVTQTPSHQVTQMGQEVILRCVPISNHLYFYWYRQILGQKVEFLVSFYNNEISEKSEIFDDQFSVERPDGSNFTLKIRSTKLEDSAMYFCASSEMGTALLTQYFGPGTRLLVL.

There are many counts of this clonotype. The chain has TRBV19 and TRBJ2-5; either TRBD1 or TRBD2 may supply D (5 bases each). CDR3 length equals 14 residues. V shed 2 bases and J shed 4 bases, with 11 bases lying between them. Per germline, CDR1 LNHDA and CDR2 SQIVND (reference sequence). This chain's CDR3 is CASSITGGAETQYF. The CDR3 DNA reads as TGTGCCAGTAGTATAACTGGGGGAGCAGAGACCCAGTACTTC. Complete variable domain (other parts from reference TRBV19 and TRBJ2-5): DGGITQSPKYLFRKEGQNVTLSCEQNLNHDAMYWYRQDPGQGLRLIYYSQIVNDFQKGDIAEGYSVSREKKESFPLTVTSAQKNPTAFYLCASSITGGAETQYFGPGTRLLVL.

This clonotype was seen a few times. This is likely a read error, given that the CDR3 carries no conserved phenylalanine or tryptophan at its end. No DNA is shown, since the ends of the CDR3 on it are uncertain; the CDR3 is the one TCRdb lists. This chain links TRBV15 with TRBJ1-4. Inclusive of both ends, the CDR3 amounts to 9 amino acids. CDR1 and CDR2 (germline): LNHNV, YYDKDF (reference sequence). This CDR3 is CATSRMGTS.

A note on this clonotype: The junction does not match germline at one end; this may be a read error. The rearrangement joins TRBV6-4 to TRBJ2-6, with 7 bases fitting TRBD1. The germline V gene has CDR1 MRHNA and CDR2 SNTAGT. CDR3 length equals 21 residues. The CDR3, as DNA: TGTGCCAGTAGTGACCCCATGATCGACAGGGCAAGGCTCTCTGGGGCCAACGTCCTGACTTTC. Its protein is CASSDPMIDRARLSGANVLTF.

The table lists this clonotype with many counts. This rearrangement joins TRBV7-2 to TRBJ2-3; 16 bases align to TRBD2. The CDR3 totals 19 residues. Trimming at V came to 7 bases and at J to 7 bases, leaving 17 bases not matched to a gene. Germline loops: CDR1 SGHTA, CDR2 FQGNSA. This CDR3 reads CASNHAPPGTSGGAYTQYF. The CDR3 region has the DNA TGTGCCAGCAACCATGCCCCCCCCGGGACTAGCGGGGGGGCTTATACGCAGTATTTT.

This clonotype was seen at least ten times. The chain links TRBV6-5 to TRBJ1-2; possible D gene TRBD1, 6 bases. The V end was cut by 4 bases, the J end by 5 bases, with 11 bases between. Germline CDR1 and CDR2: MNHEY and SVGAGI. The CDR3 totals 13 residues. CDR3 coding DNA: TGTGCCAGCAGTTCCCAGGGGAGGTATGGCTACACCTTC. It is translated as CASSSQGRYGYTF.

This clonotype came up many times. The V call is TRBV19, the J call TRBJ1-2; the match to TRBD1 covers 7 bases. V lost 6 bases and J lost 3; bases outside the gene matches: 10. The CDR3 loop spans 15 amino acids. Germline CDR1 LNHDA, CDR2 SQIVND (reference sequence). CDR3 nucleotide sequence: TGTGCCAGTAGCCTCTGGGACAGCCAGTACTATGGCTACACCTTC. Translated: CASSLWDSQYYGYTF.

This clonotype was recorded many times. The rearrangement uses TRBV12-3 or TRBV12-4 and TRBJ2-3; D not resolved. This CDR3 region has 12 residues. Between the trimmed V and J ends, which lost 5 bases and 9 bases, there was a span of 12 bases. The DNA of the CDR3 is TGTGCCAGCAGTCTTGGACGGCCAACGCAGTATTTT. Translation gives CASSLGRPTQYF.

This clonotype was counted only a few times. This may be a read error, as it is one base from a much larger clone. J is TRBJ2-3 and V is TRBV20-1; 8 nucleotides align to TRBD2. The CDR3 sequence is 16 residues long. Germline trimming cut 0 bases from V and 4 bases from J; bases unmatched to any gene: 9. Germline CDR1 reads DFQATT; CDR2 reads SNEGSKA (reference sequence). The CDR3, as DNA: TGCAGTGCTAGAGATTCGCGGGGGGCCTCCTCAGATACGCAGTATTTT. Residues: CSARDSRGASSDTQYF.

This clonotype was detected ten times or more. V gene TRBV5-8 combines with J gene TRBJ2-7, with 7 bases fitting TRBD1. This CDR3 is 15 amino acids long. CDR1 is SGHTS and CDR2 is YDEGEE in the germline V gene. Trimming took 3 bases from V and 4 from J; bases not matched to a gene: 10. CDR3 DNA: TGTGCCAGCAGCTCCTCCCGGGACAGCGAATACGAGCAGTACTTC. Translating gives CASSSSRDSEYEQYF.

The J gene is TRBJ1-1, the V gene TRBV9; TRBD1 agrees at 9 bases. CDR1 and CDR2 from the germline V gene are SGDLS and YYNGEE. CDR3 length equals 17 residues. V shed 4 bases and J 1 base; nucleotides not matched to a gene: 11. The CDR3 region has the DNA TGTGCCAGCAGCTCGCGTCCCGGGACAGGGAGGAACACTGAAGCTTTCTTT. Amino acid sequence: CASSSRPGTGRNTEAFF.

This clonotype was counted at least ten times. The chain links TRBV20-1 to TRBJ2-7; the match to TRBD1 covers 7 bases. Looked up from germline, CDR1 is DFQATT and CDR2 is SNEGSKA (reference sequence). Trimming took 5 bases from V and 2 from J; bases not matched to a gene: 6. The CDR3 has 13 amino acids. This CDR3 reads CSARLGQPYEQYF. The CDR3, as DNA: TGCAGTGCTCGCCTGGGACAGCCCTACGAGCAGTACTTC.

In its sample, this clonotype was seen once. This sequence joins TRBV7-9 and TRBJ2-5; TRBD1 aligns across 7 bases. With 0 bases clipped from V and 9 bases from J, the junction kept 16 bases outside the gene matches. The CDR3 runs to 17 residues. Germline V gives CDR1 SEHNR, CDR2 FQNEAQ (reference sequence). The CDR3 sequence is CASSLAGGRSDDEPQYF. CDR3 nucleotides: TGTGCCAGCAGCTTAGCAGGGGGCCGTAGCGATGACGAGCCCCAGTACTTC.

A note on this clonotype: A clone one base away is much larger, so this may be a read error. This chain links TRBV5-1 with TRBJ2-4; no definite D call. CDR3 length: 14 residues. Germline assignment: CDR1 SGHRS and CDR2 YFSETQ. With 0 bases removed from V and 8 bases from J, the gap between germline ends came to 12 bases. In nucleotides, the CDR3 is TGCGCCAGCAGCTTGGCCGATTTTAAAGACATTCAGTACTTC. Its protein product is CASSLADFKDIQYF.

This clonotype was seen a single time. The final CDR3 position lacks the conserved phenylalanine or tryptophan, pointing to a likely read error. The gene calls are TRBV4-1 and TRBJ1-3; no clear D. The CDR3 totals 16 residues. Germline assignment: CDR1 MGHRA and CDR2 YSYEKL. V was shortened by 2 bases and J by 2 bases, with 13 bases between the two germline ends. Written as DNA, the CDR3 is TGCGCCAGCAGCCAACTCGGGAGCAGGCCTGGAAACACCATATATTGT. It codes for CASSQLGSRPGNTIYC.

Ten or more counts support this clonotype. This chain joins TRBV20-1 and TRBJ2-5; TRBD2 matches 13 bases. The CDR3 runs 20 residues. Germline CDR1 and CDR2: DFQATT and SNEGSKA (reference sequence). V gave up 5 bases and J gave up 0 bases; unmatched junction bases: 18. The CDR3 region is CSAQPDGLAGDAGDQETQYF. CDR3 nucleotides: TGCAGTGCTCAACCCGATGGACTAGCGGGAGATGCTGGGGACCAAGAGACCCAGTACTTC.

The J gene is TRBJ1-1, the V gene TRBV20-1; D possibly corresponds to TRBD1 (5 bases). Germline CDR1 DFQATT, CDR2 SNEGSKA (reference sequence). V lost 3 bases, J lost 4 bases, and 18 bases lay in between. The CDR3 contains 15 residues. CDR3 amino acids: CSARGHGDYGTEAFF. The CDR3 nucleotides read TGCAGTGCTAGGGGCCACGGGGACTACGGCACTGAAGCTTTCTTT.

This clonotype was counted ten times or more. This chain links TRBV7-9 with TRBJ1-4; 10 bases are a match to TRBD1. Germline-derived CDR1 and CDR2 are SEHNR and FQNEAQ (reference sequence). The trim removed 2 bases at V and 7 bases at J, leaving 4 bases unmatched. The CDR3 is 15 amino acids. For the CDR3, the DNA is TGTGCCAGCAGCTTAAGGGACAGGGGACTTGAAAAACTGTTTTTT. This gives the protein CASSLRDRGLEKLFF.

By share of the sample, this clonotype is medium-sized. The chain links TRBV10-2 to TRBJ2-1, with D perhaps matching TRBD2 (5 bases). Germline V lookup: CDR1 WSHSY, CDR2 SAAADI. CDR3 length: 16 amino acids. With 4 bases removed from V and 5 bases from J, the gap between germline ends came to 18 bases. The CDR3 here is CASSGSEGDWDNEQFF. DNA of the CDR3: TGCGCCAGCAGTGGGAGTGAGGGAGACTGGGACAATGAGCAGTTCTTC.

A note on this clonotype: A read error is possible here, since a much larger clone lies one base away. The chain is built from TRBV28 and TRBJ1-3; D ambiguous. From germline, CDR1 is MDHEN and CDR2 SYDVKM. Deletions cut 4 bases from V and 3 bases from J, with 13 bases between. This CDR3 comprises 15 residues. CDR3 coding DNA: TGTGCCAGCAGTTCCCTAGCAGGTCTTGGAAACACCATATATTTT. Its protein is CASSSLAGLGNTIYF.

This clonotype occurred a few times. Given a much more abundant clone one base away, this may be a read error. This chain connects TRBV9 to TRBJ2-2; D unclear. This CDR3 has 17 residues. The V gene's germline CDR1 is SGDLS and CDR2 YYNGEE. The CDR3 DNA follows: TGTGCCAGCAGCCCCATCGAGGCCGAACTATACACCGCGGAGCTGTTTTTT. Translation: CASSPIEAELYTAELFF.

V and J are TRBV20-1 and TRBJ2-3, with 16 bases matching TRBD2. Per the germline V gene, CDR1 is DFQATT and CDR2 is SNEGSKA (reference sequence). The CDR3 is 15 amino acids. This CDR3 is CSTGTSGGEWDTQYF. The DNA for the CDR3 is TGCAGCACCGGGACTAGCGGGGGGGAGTGGGATACGCAGTATTTT.

V is TRBV6-1 and J is TRBJ2-5, with D hard to call. The V gene lost 7 bases and the J gene lost 1 base, with 10 bases spanning the gap. Per germline, CDR1 MNHNS and CDR2 SASEGT. The CDR3 runs to 13 residues. For the CDR3, the DNA is TGTGCCAGCACGGTCCAATCCCAAGAGACCCAGTACTTC. Its protein product is CASTVQSQETQYF.

In this sample, this clonotype turned up many times. A read error may explain this, as a much larger clone is one base away. The chain is built from TRBV5-6 and TRBJ1-2, with D unresolved. V lost 4 bases and J lost 4, with 11 bases in between. The CDR3 covers 13 residues. The V gene's germline CDR1 is SGHDT and CDR2 YYEEEE. CDR3 DNA sequence: TGTGCCAGCAGCCTGCAGAGTACCTATGGCTACACCTTC. Translating gives CASSLQSTYGYTF.

This clonotype showed up many times. The chain combines TRBV28 with TRBJ2-3; TRBD1 matches 7 bases. Trimming cost V 6 bases and J 4 bases; bases outside gene matches: 1. The CDR3 is 12 amino acids. Per the germline V gene, CDR1 is MDHEN and CDR2 is SYDVKM. CDR3 in DNA: TGTGCCAGCAGAACAGGGGCAGATACGCAGTATTTT. It codes for CASRTGADTQYF.

This clonotype has a count of ten or more. The V gene is TRBV6-5, the J gene TRBJ2-7; D unclear. The CDR3 contains 12 residues. V gave up 6 bases and J gave up 2 bases, with 8 bases separating them. Germline V lookup: CDR1 MNHEY, CDR2 SVGAGI. The CDR3 DNA sequence: TGTGCCAGCAGCGACCACCCCTACGAGCAGTACTTC. It translates to CASSDHPYEQYF.